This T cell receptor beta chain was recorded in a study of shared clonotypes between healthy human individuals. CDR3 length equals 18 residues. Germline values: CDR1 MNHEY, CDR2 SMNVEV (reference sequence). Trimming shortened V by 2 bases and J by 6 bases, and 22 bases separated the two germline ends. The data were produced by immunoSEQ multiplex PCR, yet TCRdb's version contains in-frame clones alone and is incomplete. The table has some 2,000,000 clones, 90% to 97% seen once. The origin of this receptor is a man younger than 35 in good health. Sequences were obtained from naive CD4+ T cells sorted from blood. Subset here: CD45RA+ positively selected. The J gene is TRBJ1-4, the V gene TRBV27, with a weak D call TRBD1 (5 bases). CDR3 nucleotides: TGTGCCAGCAGTTTACCGGTATCCCGGGACGGGGTTTATGAAAAACTGTTTTTT. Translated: CASSLPVSRDGVYEKLFF.